These 27 T cell receptor beta chains were all obtained from the same sample, sequenced in a study of T cells in Graves' hyperthyroidism and ophthalmopathy. Amplification targeted TCR beta CDR3 regions from RNA transcripts. The TCR CDR3 was amplified in a first-round RT-PCR using the HTBI primer set. Via MiXCR, TCRdb re-called the multiplex PCR reads, giving one row per CDR3 protein. This table holds approximately 510,000 distinct CDR3 sequences, 46% found once. Material: peripheral blood or thyroid tissue (not recorded which). These receptors came from an adult woman with Graves' disease, either hyperthyroidism or ophthalmopathy (not recorded which).

This clonotype was counted once. The chain combines TRBV7-2 with TRBJ1-5; D gene uncertain. This CDR3 comprises 16 residues. Germline loops: CDR1 SGHTA, CDR2 FQGNSA. Trimming pared 2 bases from V and 0 bases from J, leaving 11 bases between. CDR3 amino acids: CASSLRAELSNQPQHF. In DNA, the CDR3 is TGTGCCAGCAGCTTAAGGGCAGAACTTAGCAATCAGCCCCAGCATTTT.

This sequence joins TRBV2 and TRBJ1-2; D perhaps matches TRBD1 (5 bases). Looked up from germline, CDR1 is SNHLY and CDR2 is FYNNEI. Trimming removed 0 bases from V and 6 bases from J, with 17 bases in between. The CDR3 is 16 residues long. The CDR3 loop is CASSEADTSGDDGYTF. CDR3 sequence (DNA): TGTGCCAGCAGTGAAGCGGACACTTCCGGGGACGATGGCTACACCTTC.

The chain joins TRBV7-9 to TRBJ2-7; 8 bases are shared with TRBD1. V gave up 5 bases and J gave up 3 bases; unmatched junction bases: 9. Germline assignment: CDR1 SEHNR and CDR2 FQNEAQ (reference sequence). This CDR3 contains 15 residues. The CDR3 DNA reads TGTGCCAGCAGCCACCGGGACAGGAACGTCTACGAGCAGTACTTC. This codes for CASSHRDRNVYEQYF.

V gene TRBV5-1 combines with J gene TRBJ2-2, with 12 bases that match TRBD2. This CDR3 contains 14 residues. V was clipped by 7 bases and J by 7 bases; unmatched bases: 5. Germline CDR1 is SGHRS and CDR2 is YFSETQ. This CDR3 reads CASRLAGAGGELFF. The CDR3 DNA is TGCGCCAGCCGACTAGCGGGAGCCGGCGGGGAGCTGTTTTTT.

The V call is TRBV9, the J call TRBJ1-6; TRBD1 matches at 12 bases. This CDR3 contains 15 residues. The V gene end was trimmed by 3 bases and the J gene end by 8 bases; junction bases not matched to a gene: 3. Germline values: CDR1 SGDLS, CDR2 YYNGEE. The DNA for the CDR3 is TGTGCCAGCAGCGCCGGGACAGGGGGCCATTCACCCCTCCACTTT. Translating gives CASSAGTGGHSPLHF.

The chain links TRBV2 to TRBJ1-6, with TRBD1 matching over 7 bases. V trimming: 6 bases; J trimming: 6 bases; junction bases outside the gene matches: 8. The CDR3 covers 15 residues. Looked up from germline, CDR1 is SNHLY and CDR2 is FYNNEI. The CDR3 DNA sequence: TGTGCCAGCAGCTTCGGTGGGACAGCTAATTCACCCCTCCACTTT. Its protein product is CASSFGGTANSPLHF.

In its sample, this clonotype was seen a few times. This chain joins TRBV2 and TRBJ1-1; tentative D call: TRBD1 (5 bases). The CDR3 is 14 residues long. Germline V CDR1 and CDR2: SNHLY, FYNNEI. Deletions cut 3 bases from V and 3 bases from J, with 11 bases between. The CDR3 is CASSDPRGDTEAFF. The DNA for the CDR3 is TGTGCCAGCAGTGACCCGCGAGGGGACACTGAAGCTTTCTTT.

At least ten counts were recorded for this clonotype. The chain combines TRBV4-2 with TRBJ2-6; 10 positions match TRBD1. This CDR3 region has 18 residues. Germline V lookup: CDR1 LGHNA, CDR2 YNFKEQ. Unmatched junction bases numbered 9, after V lost 4 bases and J lost 3 bases. CDR3 nucleotides: TGTGCCAGCAGCCGGATCAGGACAGGGGGAGATGGGGCCAACGTCCTGACTTTC. This translates into CASSRIRTGGDGANVLTF.

The sample holds a few counts of this clonotype. The chain couples TRBV4-1 to TRBJ1-4, with D perhaps matching TRBD1 (5 bases). This CDR3 is built from 14 residues. Trimming removed 3 bases at V and 5 bases at J, with 10 bases between. Germline CDR1 MGHRA, CDR2 YSYEKL. The CDR3 loop reads CASSQMGPNEKLFF. CDR3 DNA: TGCGCCAGCAGCCAGATGGGACCGAATGAAAAACTGTTTTTT.

This clonotype occurred many times. The chain couples TRBV7-6 to TRBJ2-5; D might be TRBD1 (6 bases). CDR1 is SGHVS and CDR2 is FNYEAQ in the germline V gene. The CDR3 is made up of 16 amino acids. V was shortened by 2 bases and J by 3 bases, with 16 bases between the two germline ends. CDR3 loop: CASSLKFGTTEETQYF. As DNA, the CDR3 is TGTGCCAGCAGCTTAAAGTTTGGGACAACGGAAGAGACCCAGTACTTC. The variable domain in full, with the rest retrieved from reference TRBV7-6 and TRBJ2-5, is GAGVSQSPRYKVTKRGQDVALRCDPISGHVSLYWYRQALGQGPEFLTYFNYEAQQDKSGLPNDRFSAERPEGSISTLTIQRTEQRDSAMYRCASSLKFGTTEETQYFGPGTRLLVL.

In its sample, this clonotype was seen a few times. The chain recombines TRBV29-1 with TRBJ2-7; 9 bases agree with TRBD1. The CDR3 extends over 13 amino acids. Germline CDR1 SQVTM, CDR2 ANQGSEA. The ends lost 3 bases at V and 4 bases at J; junction bases unmatched: 4. As DNA, the CDR3 is TGCAGCGTTGATGGGACAGGGCAGTACGAGCAGTACTTC. It is translated as CSVDGTGQYEQYF.

The chain couples TRBV7-9 to TRBJ2-3; TRBD2 aligns across 10 bases. This CDR3 spans 15 amino acids. The junction had 8 bases not matched to a gene; V was cut back by 5 bases and J by 6 bases. Germline V CDR1 and CDR2: SEHNR, FQNEAQ (reference sequence). Here the CDR3 DNA reads TGTGCCAGCAGCACGCTAGCGGGAGCGGCGGATACGCAGTATTTT. Protein product: CASSTLAGAADTQYF.

This clonotype was detected a few times. V is TRBV20-1 and J is TRBJ2-3; D is unresolved. The CDR3 has 13 amino acids. V was cut by 4 bases and J by 4 bases, with 12 bases left in between. The germline gives CDR1 DFQATT, CDR2 SNEGSKA (reference sequence). CDR3: CSATRFDADTQYF. The CDR3 nucleotides read TGCAGTGCTACCAGGTTCGATGCAGATACGCAGTATTTT.

The rearrangement uses TRBV15 and TRBJ2-7; TRBD2 agrees at 11 bases. The V gene's germline CDR1 is LNHNV and CDR2 YYDKDF (reference sequence). With 5 bases clipped from V and 3 bases from J, the junction kept 6 bases outside the gene matches. This CDR3 has 15 amino acids. DNA for the CDR3: TGTGCCACCAGCCTCGGACTAGCGGGTGGCTACGAGCAGTACTTC. Translation: CATSLGLAGGYEQYF. Combining the CDR3 with reference TRBV15 and TRBJ2-7 gives the whole variable domain DAMVIQNPRYQVTQFGKPVTLSCSQTLNHNVMYWYQQKSSQAPKLLFHYYDKDFNNEADTPDNFQSRRPNTSFCFLDIRSPGLGDTAMYLCATSLGLAGGYEQYFGPGTRLTVT.

This clonotype was detected ten times or more. The J gene is TRBJ2-7, the V gene TRBV20-1; TRBD2 agrees at 8 bases. Germline V lookup: CDR1 DFQATT, CDR2 SNEGSKA (reference sequence). V was clipped by 1 base and J by 4 bases; unmatched bases: 6. This CDR3 is 14 amino acids long. The chain's CDR3 is CSARGSGSRYEQYF. The CDR3 nucleotides read TGCAGTGCTAGAGGGAGCGGGAGTAGATACGAGCAGTACTTC.

As to this clonotype: One end of the junction does not line up with germline, which may come from a read error. This sequence joins TRBV20-1 and TRBJ1-2; the D gene is possibly TRBD1 (5 bases). The CDR3 is 16 residues long. Per the germline V gene, CDR1 is DFQATT and CDR2 is SNEGSKA (reference sequence). The CDR3 sequence: CNASSGNTSGDYGYTF. The CDR3, as DNA: TGCAATGCTAGTTCAGGGAACACTTCCGGGGACTATGGCTACACCTTC.

This clonotype came up many times. The V gene is TRBV7-9, the J gene TRBJ2-2; D is possibly TRBD2 (7 bases). The CDR3 runs 15 residues. CDR1 is SEHNR and CDR2 is FQNEAQ in the germline V gene (reference sequence). The V end lost 5 bases, the J end lost 0 bases, and 10 bases lay between the germline ends. This CDR3 reads CASSGGGSNTGELFF. The DNA for the CDR3 is TGTGCCAGCAGCGGGGGGGGCTCGAACACCGGGGAGCTGTTTTTT.

This clonotype was recorded at least ten times. The chain joins TRBV29-1 to TRBJ1-1; D is ambiguous. Germline CDR1 reads SQVTM; CDR2 reads ANQGSEA. This CDR3 has 10 residues. V lost 3 bases and J lost 10, with 9 bases in between. The CDR3 reads CSVDLEGAFF. The CDR3 nucleotides read TGCAGCGTTGATCTCGAAGGAGCTTTCTTT. Full variable domain (remainder filled in from reference TRBV29-1 and TRBJ1-1): SAVISQKPSRDICQRGTSLTIQCQVDSQVTMMFWYRQQPGQSLTLIATANQGSEATYESGFVIDKFPISRPNLTFSTLTVSNMSPEDSSIYLCSVDLEGAFFGQGTRLTVV.

The rearrangement joins TRBV7-2 to TRBJ2-7, with D tentatively TRBD1 (5 bases). This CDR3 has 13 residues. Trimming cost V 3 bases and J 3 bases, with 9 bases left between them. The germline CDR1 and CDR2 sequences are SGHTA and FQGNSA. The CDR3 is CASSLEQDYEQYF. CDR3 nucleotides: TGTGCCAGCAGCTTGGAACAGGACTACGAGCAGTACTTC.

The V call is TRBV12-3 or TRBV12-4, the J call TRBJ1-1; the D gene is possibly TRBD1 (5 bases). The V and J ends lost 0 bases and 10 bases respectively, with 6 bases between them. CDR3 length: 11 residues. The CDR3 reads CASSLAGRAFF. The CDR3 nucleotides read TGTGCCAGCAGTTTAGCGGGGCGAGCTTTCTTT.

This clonotype was picked up a small number of times. For the CDR3, the DNA is TGCGCCACTCTACCGGGCCCCTTCAGTGAAGCTTTCTTT. Protein: CATLPGPFSEAFF. The J gene is TRBJ1-1, the V gene TRBV10-2; D unresolved. The ends were cut back, 10 bases at V and 7 bases at J, with 19 bases in the middle. The CDR3 loop spans 13 amino acids. Germline V gives CDR1 WSHSY, CDR2 SAAADI.

This clonotype showed up many times. In nucleotides, the CDR3 is TGCGCCAGCAGCTTGGGGACAGGGGGTATGGATCAGCCCCAGCATTTT. Its translation: CASSLGTGGMDQPQHF. This rearrangement joins TRBV5-1 to TRBJ1-5, with 10 bases lining up with TRBD1. In germline, CDR1 is SGHRS, CDR2 YFSETQ. With V trimmed by 0 bases and J by 5 bases, 5 bases remained unmatched. The CDR3 sequence is 16 residues long. Full variable domain (remainder filled in from reference TRBV5-1 and TRBJ1-5): KAGVTQTPRYLIKTRGQQVTLSCSPISGHRSVSWYQQTPGQGLQFLFEYFSETQRNKGNFPGRFSGRQFSNSRSEMNVSTLELGDSALYLCASSLGTGGMDQPQHFGDGTRLSIL.

This clonotype appeared many times. The chain links TRBV29-1 to TRBJ2-5; the match to TRBD1 covers 7 bases. With 6 bases clipped from V and 4 bases from J, the junction kept 2 bases outside the gene matches. The CDR3 covers 11 residues. Germline loops: CDR1 SQVTM, CDR2 ANQGSEA. CDR3 sequence: CSVWDRETQYF. CDR3 bases: TGCAGCGTGTGGGACAGAGAGACCCAGTACTTC.

The count of this clonotype is one. V and J are TRBV24-1 and TRBJ2-7, with D hard to call. Germline assignment: CDR1 KGHDR and CDR2 SFDVKD. The CDR3 has 15 amino acids. V shed 3 bases and J shed 1 base, with 12 bases lying between them. The CDR3 here is CATSDPGSPSYEQYF. In DNA form, the CDR3 reads TGTGCCACCAGTGATCCGGGCAGTCCGTCCTACGAGCAGTACTTC.

The table lists this clonotype with a few counts. The rearrangement joins TRBV7-9 to TRBJ2-7, with 7 bases matching TRBD1. The V segment lost 2 bases and the J segment 2 bases; nucleotides outside the gene matches: 6. The CDR3 has 15 amino acids. The germline V gene has CDR1 SEHNR and CDR2 FQNEAQ (reference sequence). CDR3 in amino acids: CASSLSGTAPYEQYF. The CDR3 DNA reads TGTGCCAGCAGCTTATCCGGGACAGCCCCCTACGAGCAGTACTTC. Variable domain in full (rest from reference TRBV7-9 and TRBJ2-7): DTGVSQNPRHKITKRGQNVTFRCDPISEHNRLYWYRQTLGQGPEFLTYFQNEAQLEKSRLLSDRFSAERPKGSFSTLEIQRTEQGDSAMYLCASSLSGTAPYEQYFGPGTRLTVT.

V and J are TRBV10-2 and TRBJ1-4; 7 bases are shared with TRBD1. The CDR3 is 14 amino acids. V trimming: 8 bases; J trimming: 3 bases; junction bases outside the gene matches: 6. Germline V lookup: CDR1 WSHSY, CDR2 SAAADI. CDR3 sequence: CASADGTANEKLFF. The CDR3, as DNA: TGCGCCAGCGCAGACGGGACAGCTAATGAAAAACTGTTTTTT.

The V gene is TRBV7-2, the J gene TRBJ2-5; TRBD1 agrees at 8 bases. This CDR3 spans 15 amino acids. Trimming cost V 5 bases and J 5 bases; bases outside gene matches: 10. The germline V gene encodes CDR1 SGHTA and CDR2 FQGNSA. The CDR3 DNA is TGTGCCAGCAGCCTACAGACAGGGGCCGGGGAGACCCAGTACTTC. It specifies CASSLQTGAGETQYF.